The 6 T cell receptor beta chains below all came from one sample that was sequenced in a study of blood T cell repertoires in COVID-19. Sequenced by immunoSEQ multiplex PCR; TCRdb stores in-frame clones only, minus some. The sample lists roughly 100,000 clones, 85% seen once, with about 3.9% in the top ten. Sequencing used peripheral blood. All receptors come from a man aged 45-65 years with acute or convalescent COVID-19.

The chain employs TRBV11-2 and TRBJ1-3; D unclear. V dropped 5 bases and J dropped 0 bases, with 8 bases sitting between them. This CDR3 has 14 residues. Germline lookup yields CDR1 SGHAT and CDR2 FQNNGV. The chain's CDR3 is CASSPLDSGNTIYF. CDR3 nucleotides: TGTGCCAGCAGCCCGCTAGACTCTGGAAACACCATATATTTT.

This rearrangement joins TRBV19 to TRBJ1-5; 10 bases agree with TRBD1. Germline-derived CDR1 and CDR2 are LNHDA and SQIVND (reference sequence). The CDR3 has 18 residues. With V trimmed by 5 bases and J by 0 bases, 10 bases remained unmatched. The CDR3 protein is CASSGRQGAMSSNQPQHF. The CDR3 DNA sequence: TGTGCCAGTAGTGGAAGACAGGGGGCGATGAGTAGCAATCAGCCCCAGCATTTT.

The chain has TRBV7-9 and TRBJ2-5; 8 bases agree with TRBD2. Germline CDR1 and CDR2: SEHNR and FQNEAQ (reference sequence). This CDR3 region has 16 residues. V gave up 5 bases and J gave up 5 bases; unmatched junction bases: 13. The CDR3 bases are TGTGCCAGCAGCCCCAAATACGGGGGGGCCGTCGAGACCCAGTACTTC. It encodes CASSPKYGGAVETQYF.

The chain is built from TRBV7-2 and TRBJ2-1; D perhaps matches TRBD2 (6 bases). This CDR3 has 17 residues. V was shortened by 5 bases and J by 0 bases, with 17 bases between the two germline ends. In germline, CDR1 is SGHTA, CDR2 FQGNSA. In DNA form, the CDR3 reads TGTGCCAGCAGCCCCAGAGAGCGGGCTAGCTCCTACAATGAGCAGTTCTTC. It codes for CASSPRERASSYNEQFF. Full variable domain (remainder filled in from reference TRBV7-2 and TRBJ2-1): GAGVSQSPSNKVTEKGKDVELRCDPISGHTALYWYRQSLGQGLEFLIYFQGNSAPDKSGLPSDRFSAERTGGSVSTLTIQRTQQEDSAVYLCASSPRERASSYNEQFFGPGTRLTVL.

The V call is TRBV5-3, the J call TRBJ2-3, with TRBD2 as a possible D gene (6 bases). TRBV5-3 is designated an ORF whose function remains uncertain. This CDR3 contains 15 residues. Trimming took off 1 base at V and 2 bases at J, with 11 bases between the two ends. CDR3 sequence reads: CARSLSSRDTDTQYF. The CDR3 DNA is TGTGCCAGAAGCTTGTCCTCGCGGGACACAGATACGCAGTATTTT.

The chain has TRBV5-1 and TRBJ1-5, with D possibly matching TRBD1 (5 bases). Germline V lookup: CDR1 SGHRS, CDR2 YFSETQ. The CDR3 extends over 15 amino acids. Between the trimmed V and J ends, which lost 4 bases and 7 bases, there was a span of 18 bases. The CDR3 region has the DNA TGCGCCAGCAGCCCCGGGGGGGAGGGTGACCAGCCCCAGCATTTT. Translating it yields CASSPGGEGDQPQHF.